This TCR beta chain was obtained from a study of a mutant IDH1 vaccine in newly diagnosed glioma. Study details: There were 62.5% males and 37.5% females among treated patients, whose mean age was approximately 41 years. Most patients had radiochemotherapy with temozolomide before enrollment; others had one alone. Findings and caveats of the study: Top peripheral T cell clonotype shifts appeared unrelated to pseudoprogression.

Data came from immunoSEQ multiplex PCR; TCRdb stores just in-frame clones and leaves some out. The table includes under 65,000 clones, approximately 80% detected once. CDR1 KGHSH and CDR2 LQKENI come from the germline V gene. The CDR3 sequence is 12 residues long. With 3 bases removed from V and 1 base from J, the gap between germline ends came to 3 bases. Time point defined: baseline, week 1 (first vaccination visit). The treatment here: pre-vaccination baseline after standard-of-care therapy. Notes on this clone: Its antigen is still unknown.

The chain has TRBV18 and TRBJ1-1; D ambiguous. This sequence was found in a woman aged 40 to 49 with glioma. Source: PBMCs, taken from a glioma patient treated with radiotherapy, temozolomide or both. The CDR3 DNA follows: TGTGCCAGCTCACCGGGGAACACTGAAGCTTTCTTT. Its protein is CASSPGNTEAFF. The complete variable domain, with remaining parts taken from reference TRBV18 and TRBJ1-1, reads NAGVMQNPRHLVRRRGQEARLRCSPMKGHSHVYWYRQLPEEGLKFMVYLQKENIIDESGMPKERFSAEFPKEGPSILRIQQVVRGDSAAYFCASSPGNTEAFFGQGTRLTVV.